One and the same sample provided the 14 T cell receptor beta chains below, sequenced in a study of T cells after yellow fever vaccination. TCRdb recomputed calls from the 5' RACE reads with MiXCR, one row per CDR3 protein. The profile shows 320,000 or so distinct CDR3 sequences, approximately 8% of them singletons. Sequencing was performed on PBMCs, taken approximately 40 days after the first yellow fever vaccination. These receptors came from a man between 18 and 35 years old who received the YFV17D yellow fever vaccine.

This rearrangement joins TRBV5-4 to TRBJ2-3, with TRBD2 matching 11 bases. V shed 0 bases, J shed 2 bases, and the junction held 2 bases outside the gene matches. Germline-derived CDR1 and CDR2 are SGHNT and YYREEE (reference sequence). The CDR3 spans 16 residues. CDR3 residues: CASSLGLAGPTDTQYF. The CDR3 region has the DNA TGTGCCAGCAGCTTGGGACTAGCGGGGCCCACAGATACGCAGTATTTT. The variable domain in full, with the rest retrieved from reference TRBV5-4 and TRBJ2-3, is ETGVTQSPTHLIKTRGQQVTLRCSSQSGHNTVSWYQQALGQGPQFIFQYYREEENGRGNFPPRFSGLQFPNYSSELNVNALELDDSALYLCASSLGLAGPTDTQYFGPGTRLTVL.

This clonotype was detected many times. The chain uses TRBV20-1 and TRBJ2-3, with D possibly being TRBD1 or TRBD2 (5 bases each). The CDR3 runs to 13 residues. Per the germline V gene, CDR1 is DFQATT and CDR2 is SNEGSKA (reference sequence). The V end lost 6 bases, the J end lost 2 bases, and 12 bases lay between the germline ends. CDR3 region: CSAPGPYTDTQYF. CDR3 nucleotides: TGCAGTGCCCCGGGACCCTACACAGATACGCAGTATTTT.

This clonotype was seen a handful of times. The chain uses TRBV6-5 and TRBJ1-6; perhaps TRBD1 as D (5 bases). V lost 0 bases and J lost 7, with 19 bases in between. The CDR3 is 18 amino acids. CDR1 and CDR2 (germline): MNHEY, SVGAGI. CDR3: CASSYSIRGYSTNSPLHF. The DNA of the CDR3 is TGTGCCAGCAGTTACTCGATACGGGGGTACTCCACAAATTCACCCCTCCACTTT.

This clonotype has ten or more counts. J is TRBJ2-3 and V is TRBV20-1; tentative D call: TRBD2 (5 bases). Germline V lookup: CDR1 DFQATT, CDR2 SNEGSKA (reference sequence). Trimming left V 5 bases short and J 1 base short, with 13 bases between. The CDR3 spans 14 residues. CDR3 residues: CSAEPGIGTDTQYF. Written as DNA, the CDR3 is TGCAGTGCTGAGCCGGGAATCGGCACAGATACGCAGTATTTT.

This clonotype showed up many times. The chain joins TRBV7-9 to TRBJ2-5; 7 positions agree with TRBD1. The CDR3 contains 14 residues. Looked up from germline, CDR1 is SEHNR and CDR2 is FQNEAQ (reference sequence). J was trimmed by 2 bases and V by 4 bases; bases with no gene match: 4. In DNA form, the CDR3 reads TGTGCCAGCAGCTGGGGACAGTTACAAGAGACCCAGTACTTC. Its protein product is CASSWGQLQETQYF.

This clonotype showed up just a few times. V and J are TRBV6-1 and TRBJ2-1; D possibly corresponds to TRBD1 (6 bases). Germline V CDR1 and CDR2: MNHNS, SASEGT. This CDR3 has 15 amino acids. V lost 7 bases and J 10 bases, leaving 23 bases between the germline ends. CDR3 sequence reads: CASTGMGTLIEEQFF. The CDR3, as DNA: TGTGCCAGCACCGGGATGGGGACACTCATCGAGGAGCAGTTCTTC.

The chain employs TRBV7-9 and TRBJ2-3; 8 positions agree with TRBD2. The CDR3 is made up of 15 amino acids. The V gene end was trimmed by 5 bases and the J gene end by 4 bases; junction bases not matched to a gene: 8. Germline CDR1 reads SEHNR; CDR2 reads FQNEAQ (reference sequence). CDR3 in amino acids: CASSQWRTSPDTQYF. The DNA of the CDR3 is TGTGCCAGCAGCCAATGGCGGACTAGCCCAGATACGCAGTATTTT.

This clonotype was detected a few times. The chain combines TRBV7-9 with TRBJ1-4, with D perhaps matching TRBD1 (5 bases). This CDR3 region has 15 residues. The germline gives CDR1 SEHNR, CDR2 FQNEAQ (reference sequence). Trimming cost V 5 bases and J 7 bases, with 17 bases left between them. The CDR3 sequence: CASSVRAGVTEKLFF. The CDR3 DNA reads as TGTGCCAGCAGCGTACGGGCGGGGGTGACTGAAAAACTGTTTTTT.

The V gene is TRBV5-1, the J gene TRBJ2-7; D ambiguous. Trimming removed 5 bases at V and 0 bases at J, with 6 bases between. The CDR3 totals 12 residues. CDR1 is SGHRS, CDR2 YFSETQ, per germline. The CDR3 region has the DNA TGCGCCAGCAGACTGAACTCCTACGAGCAGTACTTC. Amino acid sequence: CASRLNSYEQYF. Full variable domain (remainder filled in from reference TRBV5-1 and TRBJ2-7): KAGVTQTPRYLIKTRGQQVTLSCSPISGHRSVSWYQQTPGQGLQFLFEYFSETQRNKGNFPGRFSGRQFSNSRSEMNVSTLELGDSALYLCASRLNSYEQYFGPGTRLTVT.

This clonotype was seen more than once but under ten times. CDR3 amino acids: CASRASGETQYF. The CDR3, as DNA: TGTGCCAGCAGGGCTTCGGGAGAGACCCAGTACTTC. The chain is built from TRBV6-6 and TRBJ2-5; D is unclear. The CDR3 loop spans 12 amino acids. V lost 6 bases to trimming and J lost 4 bases, with 9 bases between them. Germline assignment: CDR1 MNHNY and CDR2 SVGAGI (reference sequence).

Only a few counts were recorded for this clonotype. In nucleotides, the CDR3 is TGTGCCAGCAGCTCTGCCGGGGCGACCCTCCACTTT. Translated: CASSSAGATLHF. This chain joins TRBV14 and TRBJ1-6; a possible D gene is TRBD1 (5 bases). CDR3 length: 12 amino acids. Between the trimmed V and J ends, which lost 5 bases and 14 bases, there was a span of 13 bases. Germline V gene data show CDR1 as SGHDN and CDR2 as FVKESK.

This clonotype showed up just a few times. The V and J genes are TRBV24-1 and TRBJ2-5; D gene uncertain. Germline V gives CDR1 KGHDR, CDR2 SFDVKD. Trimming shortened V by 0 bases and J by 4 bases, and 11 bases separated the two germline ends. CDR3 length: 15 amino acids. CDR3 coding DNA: TGTGCCACCAGTGATTTGACGTTAGGATCAGAGACCCAGTACTTC. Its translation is CATSDLTLGSETQYF.

CDR3 amino acids: CSARAGDRPYNSPLHF. DNA of the CDR3: TGCAGTGCTAGGGCAGGAGACAGGCCCTATAATTCACCCCTCCACTTT. J is TRBJ1-6 and V is TRBV20-1; TRBD1 is a possible D gene (6 bases). Trimming removed 3 bases at V and 2 bases at J, with 14 bases between. The CDR3 consists of 16 residues. Germline-derived CDR1 and CDR2 are DFQATT and SNEGSKA (reference sequence).

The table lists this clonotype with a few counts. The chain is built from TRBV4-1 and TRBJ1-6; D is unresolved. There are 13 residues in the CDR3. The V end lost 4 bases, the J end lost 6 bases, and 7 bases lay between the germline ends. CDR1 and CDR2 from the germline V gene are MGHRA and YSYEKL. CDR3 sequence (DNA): TGCGCCAGCAGCCCCCTAGGTAATTCACCCCTCCACTTT. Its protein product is CASSPLGNSPLHF.